This TCR beta chain appears in the sequencing data of a study of regulatory T cells in long-lasting Graves disease. Study details: Over-5-year antithyroid drug use with positive TSH receptor antibodies defined persistent Graves' disease in the study.

This clonotype was observed at least ten times. Antigen unknown. From germline, CDR1 is MDHEN and CDR2 SYDVKM. The germline V and J ends were trimmed by 1 base and 5 bases, with 11 bases remaining between them. CDR3 length: 14 residues. Building of the TCR beta libraries involved iRepertoire HTBI primers and Arm-PCR of CDR3 regions. MiXCR, run by TCRdb on the multiplex PCR reads, gives a single entry per CDR3 protein. The sample lists about 470,000 distinct CDR3 sequences, about a fifth occurring once. Time point denoted: persistent/refractory GD, antithyroid drugs over 5 years with positive TRAb. Construction of the TCR library relied on RNA isolated from PBMCs. Study outcomes and limitations: The study found persistent patients shared more public clonotypes (2,741) than new patients (roughly 880). The analysis examined peripheral blood only and excluded thyroid tissue.

The sequence came from a female donor with Graves disease. The sample in question was peripheral blood mononuclear cells (PBMCs), obtained when the disease was refractory, from a patient treated with antithyroid drugs. The chain is built from TRBV28 and TRBJ2-5; the D call may be TRBD1 or TRBD2 (6 bases each). The CDR3 coding sequence is TGTGCCAGCAGTTTATCGGGGGCCAGTGAGACCCAGTACTTC. It yields the protein CASSLSGASETQYF.